Presented here are 31 T cell receptor beta chains from one specimen sequenced in a study of blood T cell repertoires in COVID-19. Some clones are missing from TCRdb's copy, which holds only in-frame ones; the method was immunoSEQ multiplex PCR. The table lists 300,000 or so clones, approximately 85% of them singletons. Sequencing was performed on peripheral blood. These receptors all stem from a woman in her fifties or sixties with acute or convalescent COVID-19.

The V and J genes are TRBV7-2 and TRBJ2-5, with TRBD1 as a possible D gene (6 bases). Germline CDR1 reads SGHTA; CDR2 reads FQGNSA. CDR3 length: 14 amino acids. Trimming left V 4 bases short and J 2 bases short, with 11 bases between. CDR3 in DNA: TGTGCCAGCAGCTGGCAAGGACAGCAAGAGACCCAGTACTTC. It encodes CASSWQGQQETQYF. Drawing the rest from reference TRBV7-2 and TRBJ2-5, the complete variable domain is GAGVSQSPSNKVTEKGKDVELRCDPISGHTALYWYRQSLGQGLEFLIYFQGNSAPDKSGLPSDRFSAERTGGSVSTLTIQRTQQEDSAVYLCASSWQGQQETQYFGPGTRLLVL.

Only one count was recorded for this clone. The chain is built from TRBV27 and TRBJ2-7; D might be TRBD2 (5 bases). Per germline, CDR1 MNHEY and CDR2 SMNVEV (reference sequence). CDR3 size: 15 residues. Trimming removed 2 bases at V and 2 bases at J, with 13 bases between. The CDR3 bases are TGTGCCAGCAGTTTAGTTTTTCGGGGTACCTACGAGCAGTACTTC. Its translation: CASSLVFRGTYEQYF.

The genes are TRBV18 and TRBJ2-7; tentative D call: TRBD1 (5 bases). This CDR3 has 13 amino acids. V was pared by 1 base and J by 5 bases, with 9 bases between. Per germline, CDR1 KGHSH and CDR2 LQKENI. Written as DNA, the CDR3 is TGTGCCAGCTCACCACGTGAAGGGGACGAGCAGTACTTC. Translation gives CASSPREGDEQYF.

Only one count was recorded for this clone. The J gene is TRBJ2-7, the V gene TRBV24-1; 15 bases align to TRBD2. The CDR3 extends over 17 amino acids. Germline V lookup: CDR1 KGHDR, CDR2 SFDVKD. J lost 2 bases, V lost 3 bases, and 4 bases had no gene match. The CDR3 is CATSDRGLAGGAYEQYF. CDR3 in DNA: TGTGCCACCAGTGATAGAGGACTAGCGGGAGGGGCCTACGAGCAGTACTTC.

V is TRBV12-5 and J is TRBJ1-4; D is unclear. CDR3 size: 17 residues. The V gene lost 2 bases and the J gene lost 2 bases, with 15 bases spanning the gap. Germline CDR1 is LGHNT and CDR2 is FRNRAP. CDR3 sequence (DNA): TGTGCTAGTGGTTTGCCCTACACGGGGTTCACTAATGAAAAACTGTTTTTT. It codes for CASGLPYTGFTNEKLFF.

V usage is TRBV10-3 and J usage is TRBJ2-1, with TRBD2 matching 14 bases. The trim removed 8 bases at V and 5 bases at J, leaving 8 bases unmatched. Germline V lookup: CDR1 ENHRY, CDR2 SYGVKD. The CDR3 runs 16 residues. The CDR3 DNA sequence: TGTGCCATCGCCCTGACTAGCGGGAGGGGAGACAATGAGCAGTTCTTC. Amino acids: CAIALTSGRGDNEQFF.

The chain has TRBV27 and TRBJ1-1; 7 nucleotides line up with TRBD1. CDR1 is MNHEY, CDR2 SMNVEV, per germline (reference sequence). The length of the CDR3 is 15 residues. J gave up 4 bases and V 2 bases, and 7 bases lay outside the gene matches. The CDR3 loop reads CASSLQGGRVTEAFF. CDR3 sequence (DNA): TGTGCCAGCAGTTTACAGGGGGGAAGGGTCACTGAAGCTTTCTTT.

CDR3 sequence: CASSIILELANTEAFF. CDR3 coding DNA: TGTGCCAGTAGTATTATCTTAGAGCTAGCTAACACTGAAGCTTTCTTT. V gene TRBV19 combines with J gene TRBJ1-1, with unresolved D. The CDR3 has 16 amino acids. Germline V gene data show CDR1 as LNHDA and CDR2 as SQIVND (reference sequence). V lost 3 bases to trimming and J lost 2 bases, with 16 bases between them.

The rearrangement joins TRBV6-5 to TRBJ1-1; D remains unclear. The CDR3 sequence is 15 residues long. The ends were cut back, 2 bases at V and 4 bases at J, with 14 bases in the middle. Germline CDR1 reads MNHEY; CDR2 reads SVGAGI. DNA of the CDR3: TGTGCCAGCAGTTACCAAAACATGGCGGGCACTGAAGCTTTCTTT. It encodes CASSYQNMAGTEAFF.

This clone appeared a single time. The CDR3 spells CASSLGVADQETQYF. The DNA of the CDR3 is TGTGCCAGCAGCTTAGGGGTAGCGGATCAAGAGACCCAGTACTTC. The chain employs TRBV7-3 and TRBJ2-5, with D perhaps TRBD2 (6 bases). CDR3 length equals 15 residues. Per germline, CDR1 SGHTA and CDR2 FQGTGA. Trimming took off 2 bases at V and 2 bases at J, with 12 bases between the two ends.

The chain has TRBV19 and TRBJ2-6; 7 positions agree with TRBD1. Losses at the gene ends were 5 bases for V and 0 bases for J; bases not matched to a gene: 1. The CDR3 has 15 amino acids. The germline V gene has CDR1 LNHDA and CDR2 SQIVND (reference sequence). CDR3 region: CASSPGGSGANVLTF. In DNA, the CDR3 is TGTGCCAGTAGTCCAGGGGGCTCTGGGGCCAACGTCCTGACTTTC. The full variable domain, completed using reference TRBV19 and TRBJ2-6, is DGGITQSPKYLFRKEGQNVTLSCEQNLNHDAMYWYRQDPGQGLRLIYYSQIVNDFQKGDIAEGYSVSREKKESFPLTVTSAQKNPTAFYLCASSPGGSGANVLTFGAGSRLTVL.

This clone was counted once. The genes are TRBV28 and TRBJ2-7; 11 positions agree with TRBD1. CDR3 length: 18 residues. CDR1 and CDR2 (germline): MDHEN, SYDVKM. V trimming: 4 bases; J trimming: 4 bases; junction bases outside the gene matches: 15. The DNA for the CDR3 is TGTGCCAGCAGTTCCCCTTCTGCCGGGACAGGGGGTCTGTACGAGCAGTACTTC. It encodes CASSSPSAGTGGLYEQYF.

The CDR3 region has the DNA TGTGCCAGTACCATGGGACAGGCAAGCAATCAGCCCCAGCATTTT. Amino acids: CASTMGQASNQPQHF. This chain uses TRBV2 with TRBJ1-5; 8 bases are shared with TRBD1. Germline CDR1 and CDR2: SNHLY and FYNNEI. Trimming at V came to 9 bases and at J to 1 base, leaving 8 bases not matched to a gene. CDR3 length: 15 amino acids.

V is TRBV24-1 and J is TRBJ1-4; 8 bases line up with TRBD1. The length of the CDR3 is 15 residues. J gave up 4 bases and V 3 bases, and 3 bases lay outside the gene matches. The V gene's germline CDR1 is KGHDR and CDR2 SFDVKD. The CDR3 is CATSDGTGNNEKLFF. The CDR3 nucleotides read TGTGCCACCAGTGATGGGACAGGTAATAATGAAAAACTGTTTTTT.

This clone has more than one count but fewer than ten. The chain has TRBV3-1 (or the pseudogene TRBV3-2) and TRBJ2-5; D is unclear. The CDR3 is made up of 14 amino acids. CDR1 and CDR2 (germline): LGHDT, YNNKEL (reference sequence). Trimming left V 1 base short and J 7 bases short, with 13 bases between. CDR3 residues: CASSQVRGFGTQYF. As DNA, the CDR3 is TGTGCCAGCAGCCAAGTCCGAGGTTTCGGGACCCAGTACTTC.

The rearrangement uses TRBV15 and TRBJ2-7; 8 bases map to TRBD2. Germline-derived CDR1 and CDR2 are LNHNV and YYDKDF (reference sequence). Trimming at V came to 3 bases and at J to 2 bases, leaving 9 bases not matched to a gene. This CDR3 comprises 16 residues. This CDR3 reads CATSRERAGAPYEQYF. The DNA of the CDR3 is TGTGCCACCAGCAGGGAGCGAGCGGGAGCCCCCTACGAGCAGTACTTC.

V usage is TRBV11-2 and J usage is TRBJ2-1; TRBD2 agrees at 8 bases. Trimming took 4 bases from V and 4 from J; bases not matched to a gene: 6. Germline V lookup: CDR1 SGHAT, CDR2 FQNNGV. The CDR3 is made up of 15 amino acids. Here the CDR3 DNA reads TGTGCCAGCAGCTCCCGAGCGGGGGATTACAATGAGCAGTTCTTC. It is translated as CASSSRAGDYNEQFF.

The chain employs TRBV5-1 and TRBJ1-2, with TRBD1 matching 12 bases. The CDR3 length is 16 residues. Germline V lookup: CDR1 SGHRS, CDR2 YFSETQ. With 2 bases clipped from V and 6 bases from J, the junction kept 8 bases outside the gene matches. CDR3 DNA sequence: TGCGCCAGCAGCTTAACCGGGACAGGGGGCGCAAATGGCTACACCTTC. Protein product: CASSLTGTGGANGYTF.

This clone showed up just once. The V and J genes are TRBV18 and TRBJ2-2, with TRBD2 identical over 7 bases. Germline V gene lookup returns CDR1 KGHSH and CDR2 LQKENI. J gave up 3 bases and V 2 bases, and 6 bases lay outside the gene matches. CDR3 length: 16 amino acids. CDR3 protein: CASSPIGLVDTGELFF. DNA of the CDR3: TGTGCCAGCTCACCAATAGGACTAGTTGACACCGGGGAGCTGTTTTTT.

The V call is TRBV4-2, the J call TRBJ1-1; TRBD1 matches 7 bases. The V gene end was trimmed by 4 bases and the J gene end by 1 base; junction bases not matched to a gene: 9. CDR3 length equals 16 residues. Per the germline V gene, CDR1 is LGHNA and CDR2 is YNFKEQ. CDR3 in DNA: TGTGCCAGCAGCCCGCGGATACAGGGGCGGAACACTGAAGCTTTCTTT. Translated, it gives CASSPRIQGRNTEAFF.

The V gene is TRBV28, the J gene TRBJ1-2; TRBD1 matches at 7 bases. CDR3 length: 13 residues. CDR1 and CDR2 (germline): MDHEN, SYDVKM. The V gene end was trimmed by 3 bases and the J gene end by 8 bases; junction bases not matched to a gene: 6. The CDR3 region has the DNA TGTGCCAGCAGTTTGGACAGGTCGGGGGGCTACACCTTC. It specifies CASSLDRSGGYTF.

This chain joins TRBV29-1 and TRBJ2-7, with D unclear. The CDR3 has 12 amino acids. The germline V gene has CDR1 SQVTM and CDR2 ANQGSEA. Trimming left V 6 bases short and J 4 bases short, with 13 bases between. CDR3 amino acids: CSVLDPLYEQYF. CDR3 DNA: TGCAGCGTCCTAGACCCATTATACGAGCAGTACTTC.

The chain uses TRBV27 and TRBJ2-5; 10 nucleotides match TRBD1. The V gene end was trimmed by 5 bases and the J gene end by 4 bases; junction bases not matched to a gene: 7. Germline CDR1 MNHEY, CDR2 SMNVEV (reference sequence). The CDR3 extends over 15 amino acids. CDR3 in amino acids: CASSPRTGGGETQYF. The CDR3 DNA reads as TGTGCCAGCAGTCCTAGGACAGGGGGAGGAGAGACCCAGTACTTC.

The gene calls are TRBV6-5 and TRBJ2-2, with TRBD2 identical over 10 bases. Germline CDR1 and CDR2: MNHEY and SVGAGI. V lost 6 bases, J lost 6 bases, and 7 bases stayed unmatched. CDR3 length equals 15 residues. In DNA, the CDR3 is TGTGCCAGCAGAAAAGCGGGAGGGCAGCCCGGGGAGCTGTTTTTT. Translation gives CASRKAGGQPGELFF.

V is TRBV5-1 and J is TRBJ2-3; TRBD1 is a possible D gene (6 bases). CDR3 length: 15 amino acids. The V end lost 6 bases, the J end lost 3 bases, and 17 bases lay between the germline ends. In germline, CDR1 is SGHRS, CDR2 YFSETQ. DNA for the CDR3: TGCGCCAGCACAAACCAAGGACAGCGAACAGATACGCAGTATTTT. This codes for CASTNQGQRTDTQYF.

The chain has TRBV7-9 and TRBJ2-2; 7 nucleotides align to TRBD2. CDR3 length equals 14 residues. CDR1 and CDR2 from the germline V gene are SEHNR and FQNEAQ (reference sequence). The J segment lost 2 bases and the V segment lost 8 bases, leaving 5 bases of the junction unmatched. The CDR3 here is CASSLAVNTGELFF. CDR3 sequence (DNA): TGTGCCAGCTCTCTAGCGGTTAACACCGGGGAGCTGTTTTTT. The complete variable domain, with remaining parts taken from reference TRBV7-9 and TRBJ2-2, reads DTGVSQNPRHKITKRGQNVTFRCDPISEHNRLYWYRQTLGQGPEFLTYFQNEAQLEKSRLLSDRFSAERPKGSFSTLEIQRTEQGDSAMYLCASSLAVNTGELFFGEGSRLTVL.

This chain joins TRBV12-3 or TRBV12-4 and TRBJ1-2, with D possibly matching TRBD1 (6 bases). V lost 7 bases and J 6 bases, leaving 15 bases between the germline ends. This CDR3 is built from 13 residues. DNA for the CDR3: TGTGCCAGCACCCACTCGACAGGCAATGGCTACACCTTC. Protein sequence: CASTHSTGNGYTF.

The V gene is TRBV5-6, the J gene TRBJ2-3, with a weak D call TRBD2 (6 bases). CDR3 size: 15 residues. CDR1 is SGHDT and CDR2 is YYEEEE in the germline V gene. V was trimmed by 2 bases and J by 3 bases, leaving 13 bases between them. The CDR3 nucleotides read TGTGCCAGCAGCTTTGGCCTAGCGTTGACAGATACGCAGTATTTT. Translating gives CASSFGLALTDTQYF.

The chain links TRBV3-1 (or the pseudogene TRBV3-2) to TRBJ2-1, with a possible D match to TRBD1 (5 bases). In germline, CDR1 is LGHDT, CDR2 YNNKEL (reference sequence). This CDR3 region has 14 residues. The ends were cut back, 3 bases at V and 12 bases at J, with 18 bases in the middle. The CDR3 reads CASSQQTKSTGQFF. As DNA, the CDR3 is TGTGCCAGCAGCCAGCAGACCAAATCAACAGGGCAGTTCTTC.

V and J are TRBV15 and TRBJ2-2; the D gene is possibly TRBD2 (5 bases). The germline V gene encodes CDR1 LNHNV and CDR2 YYDKDF (reference sequence). V was clipped by 1 base and J by 0 bases, with 12 bases between them. The CDR3 has 17 amino acids. The CDR3 nucleotides read TGTGCCACCAGCAGAGTTCGCGGCGGGCCGAACACCGGGGAGCTGTTTTTT. Its translation: CATSRVRGGPNTGELFF. The whole variable domain, filled in from reference TRBV15 and TRBJ2-2, reads DAMVIQNPRYQVTQFGKPVTLSCSQTLNHNVMYWYQQKSSQAPKLLFHYYDKDFNNEADTPDNFQSRRPNTSFCFLDIRSPGLGDTAMYLCATSRVRGGPNTGELFFGEGSRLTVL.

This chain connects TRBV28 to TRBJ2-7; D possibly corresponds to TRBD2 (6 bases). The germline V and J ends were trimmed by 8 bases and 3 bases, with 17 bases remaining between them. Germline assignment: CDR1 MDHEN and CDR2 SYDVKM. This CDR3 spans 14 amino acids. CDR3 coding DNA: TGTGCCAGCTTCCCCGGGAGAGGGTTCTACGAGCAGTACTTC. Its translation: CASFPGRGFYEQYF.